This T cell receptor (beta chain) is from a study of vaccination and CD4 T cells after COVID-19. The V end lost 7 bases, the J end lost 3 bases, and 12 bases lay between the germline ends. This CDR3 comprises 13 residues. Looked up from germline, CDR1 is SNHLY and CDR2 is FYNNEI. Turning to this clonotype: The antigen remains unidentified.

Treatment: 10-day PBMC culture with coronavirus spike peptide pools or control peptides (ViraFEST assay). IL-2 (around 9.1 IU/ml) and peptide pools (about 9.4 ug/ml) were added to cultures of under 2.5 million PBMCs per well. The Oncomine TCR Beta short-read assay sequenced DNA from cultured CD4+ T cells. TCRdb processed the PCR reads anew with MiXCR; each CDR3 protein has one entry. In the table there are around 6,400 distinct CDR3 sequences, 60% to 85% of which are singletons. Sequencing was done on a sample of CD4+ T cells from blood, cultured in vitro. The chain recombines TRBV2 with TRBJ1-1; D is unresolved. This clonotype was sampled from a human donor who had recovered from COVID-19. CDR3 residues: CASTPEGYTEAFF. The CDR3 nucleotides are TGTGCCAGCACCCCGGAGGGTTACACTGAAGCTTTCTTT.